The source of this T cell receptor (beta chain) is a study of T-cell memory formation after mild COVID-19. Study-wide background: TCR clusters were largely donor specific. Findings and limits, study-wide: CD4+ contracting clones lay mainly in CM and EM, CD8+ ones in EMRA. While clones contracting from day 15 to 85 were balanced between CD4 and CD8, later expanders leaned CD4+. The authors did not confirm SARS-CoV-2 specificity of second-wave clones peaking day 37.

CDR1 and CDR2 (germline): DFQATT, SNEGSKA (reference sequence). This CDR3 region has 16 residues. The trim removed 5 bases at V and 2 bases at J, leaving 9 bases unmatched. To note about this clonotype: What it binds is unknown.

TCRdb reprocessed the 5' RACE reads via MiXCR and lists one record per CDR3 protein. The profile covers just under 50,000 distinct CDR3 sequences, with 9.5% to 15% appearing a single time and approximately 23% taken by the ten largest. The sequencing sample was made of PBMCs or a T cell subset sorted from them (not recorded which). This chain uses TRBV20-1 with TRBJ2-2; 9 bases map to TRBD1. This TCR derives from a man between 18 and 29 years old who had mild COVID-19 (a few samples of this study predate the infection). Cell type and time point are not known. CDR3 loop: CSASPGQGPNTGELFF. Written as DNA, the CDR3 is TGCAGTGCTTCGCCGGGACAGGGCCCTAACACCGGGGAGCTGTTTTTT.